The clone carrying this TCR beta chain was observed once. This entry comes from a study of blood T cell repertoires in COVID-19. Study details: The study drew acute and convalescent COVID-19 samples from the United States, Italy and Spain.

TCRdb's copy holds only in-frame clones and misses some; the assay was immunoSEQ multiplex PCR. This sample has 100,000 to 150,000 clones; approximately 81% occur once, and the top ten carry around 13%. Germline-derived CDR1 and CDR2 are MNHEY and SVGAGI. The CDR3 runs to 11 residues. The V gene lost 5 bases and the J gene lost 11 bases, with 10 bases spanning the gap. The receptor comes from a woman aged 25 to 39 who had recovered from COVID-19. Material for sequencing was peripheral blood. This chain joins TRBV6-5 and TRBJ2-4; D call uncertain. The DNA for the CDR3 is TGTGCCAGCAGTAATGCTATCGTTCAGTACTTC. Protein sequence: CASSNAIVQYF.